A selection of T cell receptor beta chains follows, all from one sample in a study of control samples from healthy donors and cancer patients. Clones were read by immunoSEQ multiplex PCR, and TCRdb kept only the in-frame ones, dropping some. The repertoire holds 190,000 or so clones, with 85% to 95% as singletons. The sequenced material came from blood. These receptors all come from a man between 18 and 29 years old in good health. The CDR3 runs from the conserved cysteine through the conserved F or W. D genes are given only for firm matches. Only part of the rows carry a size: once, few, many, or a class if the clone is expanded.

V	size	J	D	DNA	CDR3
TRBV29-1	once	TRBJ2-3	NA	TGCAGCGTATCCCGGGACTTTCTGAGCACAGATACGCAGTATTTT	CSVSRDFLSTDTQYF
TRBV28	NA	TRBJ2-3	NA	TGTGCCAGCAGTTTACCCCTAGGGCTTCGCACAGATACGCAGTATTTT	CASSLPLGLRTDTQYF
TRBV18	NA	TRBJ1-5	NA	TGTGCCAGCTCACCAAGGTCGGTGCAGGGCAATCAGCCCCAGCATTTT	CASSPRSVQGNQPQHF
TRBV3-1/TRBV3-2	NA	TRBJ2-7	NA	TGTGCCAGCAGCCAAACTCTCTACGAGCAGTACTTC	CASSQTLYEQYF
TRBV2	NA	TRBJ1-1	NA	TGTGCCAGCAGGGGACCTGAGAACACTGAAGCTTTCTTT	CASRGPENTEAFF
TRBV6-5	NA	TRBJ2-7	NA	TGTGCCAGCTTGAAGGAGGCGAGGGAGCAGTACTTC	CASLKEAREQYF
TRBV9	NA	TRBJ2-7	NA	TGTGCCAGCAGCCTGACAGACCACGAGCAGTACTTC	CASSLTDHEQYF
TRBV3-1/TRBV3-2	NA	TRBJ1-6	TRBD1	TGTGCCAGCAGCCAGGCCCGGACAGGGGGGTCACCCCTCCACTTT	CASSQARTGGSPLHF
TRBV5-5	NA	TRBJ1-3	NA	TGTGCCAGCAGCTTACAGGCTGGAAACACCATATATTTT	CASSLQAGNTIYF
TRBV9	NA	TRBJ1-6	TRBD1	TGTGCCAGCAGCGAGGGACAGGTCCTTAATTCACCCCTCCACTTT	CASSEGQVLNSPLHF
TRBV2	once	TRBJ2-5	TRBD1	TGTGCCAGTAGAAACAGGGGAGAGACCCAGTACTTC	CASRNRGETQYF
TRBV5-4	NA	TRBJ2-7	TRBD2	TGTGCCAGCAGCTCAGGGACTAGCGGGGGGAGCTACGAGCAGTACTTC	CASSSGTSGGSYEQYF
TRBV7-3	once	TRBJ2-1	TRBD1	TGTGCCAGCAGCTTGGGACAGGGGGTGTCCTCCTACAATGAGCAGTTCTTC	CASSLGQGVSSYNEQFF
TRBV5-8	NA	TRBJ1-5	TRBD1	TGTGCCAGCAGCGCCAAACGACAGGGGTCGCAGCCCCAGCATTTT	CASSAKRQGSQPQHF
TRBV18	NA	TRBJ2-2	TRBD1	TGTGCCAGCTCTCGACTTACAGGGGGCTGGACCGGGGAGCTGTTTTTT	CASSRLTGGWTGELFF
TRBV24-1	NA	TRBJ1-5	NA	TGTGCCACCAGTGCAAACAATCAGCCCCAGCATTTT	CATSANNQPQHF
TRBV30	NA	TRBJ1-2	TRBD1	TGTGCCTGGAGGACGACAGGGGAGGGCTATGGCTACACCTTC	CAWRTTGEGYGYTF
TRBV7-9	NA	TRBJ1-2	NA	TGTGCCAGCAGCTTGGGGACACTCGGCTACACCTTC	CASSLGTLGYTF
TRBV7-6	NA	TRBJ2-3	NA	TGTGCCAGCAGCTCCACAAGGGGCCCGACAGATACGCAGTATTTT	CASSSTRGPTDTQYF
TRBV5-1	NA	TRBJ1-6	TRBD1	TGCGCCAGCAGCTTTGGGGGACAGCGCTCGAATTCACCCCTCCACTTT	CASSFGGQRSNSPLHF
TRBV5-1	NA	TRBJ2-5	TRBD2	TGCGCCAGCAGCTTATCACCGGGGGGGCCCGGGGAAGAGACCCAGTACTTC	CASSLSPGGPGEETQYF
TRBV7-3	NA	TRBJ1-6	TRBD1	TGTGCCAGCAGCTTAATGGGCCCGGGACAGGGGAATTCACCCCTCCACTTT	CASSLMGPGQGNSPLHF
TRBV12-5	NA	TRBJ2-7	NA	TGTGCTAGTGGTCCGACGGACGGTTCCTACGAGCAGTACTTC	CASGPTDGSYEQYF
TRBV7-3	NA	TRBJ2-5	TRBD2	TGTGCCAGCAGCCCAATAGCGGGGAGGGGGGAGACCCAGTACTTC	CASSPIAGRGETQYF
TRBV3-1/TRBV3-2	NA	TRBJ2-2	NA	TGTGCCAGCAGTCATTTTCGGACCGGGCTGAACACCGGGGAGCTGTTTTTT	CASSHFRTGLNTGELFF
TRBV30	NA	TRBJ1-3	NA	TGTGCCTGGGGGGGCGGGGGATTCTCTGGAAACACCATATATTTT	CAWGGGGFSGNTIYF
TRBV7-3	NA	TRBJ2-3	NA	TGTGCCAGCAGCCAACAGATCACAGATACGCAGTATTTT	CASSQQITDTQYF
TRBV7-3	NA	TRBJ2-2	NA	TGTGCCAGCAGCTTAAATTTCGGGACCGGGGAGCTGTTTTTT	CASSLNFGTGELFF
TRBV7-8	once	TRBJ2-6	NA	TGTGCCAGCAGCTTAGTCGATCTGGGAACTTCTGGGGCCAACGTCCTGACTTTC	CASSLVDLGTSGANVLTF
TRBV7-9	NA	TRBJ1-1	NA	TGTGCCAGCAGCTTAGATTGGAAATTTTCTGAAGCTTTCTTT	CASSLDWKFSEAFF
TRBV10-2	NA	TRBJ2-7	TRBD1	TGCGCCAGCAGTGAGTCAGGACAGGGTTCCTACGAGCAGTACTTC	CASSESGQGSYEQYF
TRBV7-6	NA	TRBJ2-2	NA	TGTGCCAGCAGCTTAGGGGGGCAGAACACCGGGGAGCTGTTTTTT	CASSLGGQNTGELFF
TRBV3-1/TRBV3-2	NA	TRBJ1-5	NA	TGTGCCAGCAGCCAAACGGCCGGGATCTGGAGCAATCAGCCCCAGCATTTT	CASSQTAGIWSNQPQHF
TRBV5-1	NA	TRBJ2-3	TRBD2	TGCGCCAGCAGCACCGGGACTAGCGGGGGGGATACGCAGTATTTT	CASSTGTSGGDTQYF
TRBV7-9	NA	TRBJ1-4	NA	TGTGCCAGCAGCCCCCCCCGAGTGGGCCCGAATGAAAAACTGTTTTTT	CASSPPRVGPNEKLFF
TRBV6-5	NA	TRBJ2-6	TRBD2	TGTGCCAGCAAATCGGGAGGGGTTGGGGCCAACGTCCTGACTTTC	CASKSGGVGANVLTF
TRBV12-5	NA	TRBJ1-5	TRBD1	TGTGCTAGTGGTTTGGCCCTCGTCCCGGGACAGGGGCCAGCGGCTTTT	CASGLALVPGQGPAAF
TRBV6-5	NA	TRBJ1-2	NA	TGTGCCAGCGGGGCTTCAATGGGCTATGGCTACACCTTC	CASGASMGYGYTF
TRBV23-1	NA	TRBJ2-2	TRBD1	TGCGCCAGCAGCTACCGGACAGGTAACACCGGGGAGCTGTTTTTT	CASSYRTGNTGELFF
TRBV9	NA	TRBJ2-1	TRBD1	TGTGCCAGCAGCGTAGGGGGCGGTAGGGGGCTCAATGAGCAGTTCTTC	CASSVGGGRGLNEQFF
TRBV6-1	NA	TRBJ2-1	TRBD1	TGTGCCAGCAGTGAAACGGTCCAGGCAGGGGGCTACAATGAGCAGTTCTTC	CASSETVQAGGYNEQFF
TRBV5-6	NA	TRBJ2-1	NA	TGTGCCAGCAGCTTGCGAGCCAACAATGAGCAGTTCTTC	CASSLRANNEQFF
TRBV2	NA	TRBJ2-3	NA	TGTGCCAGCAGTGAGGGTACCAGAGAAGATACGCAGTATTTT	CASSEGTREDTQYF
TRBV6-1	NA	TRBJ2-3	NA	TGTGCCAGCAGTGAAGTGGGCGAGGGAAGCACAGATACGCAGTATTTT	CASSEVGEGSTDTQYF
TRBV4-1	once	TRBJ1-4	NA	TGCGCCAGCAGCCAAGGAGGAGGGCTAGGGGAAAAACTGTTTTTT	CASSQGGGLGEKLFF
TRBV11-2	NA	TRBJ2-3	NA	TGTGCCAGCAGCCCCCGGGCAGCTAGCACAGATACGCAGTATTTT	CASSPRAASTDTQYF